The 2 T cell receptor beta chains below were found in one sample sequenced in a study of CD8 T cells in ankylosing spondylitis. Each CDR3 protein gets one entry after TCRdb re-called the 5' RACE reads with MiXCR. The repertoire holds approximately 540,000 distinct CDR3 sequences, with roughly 13% as singletons. For these receptors, no antigen is known. Points from the study as a whole: Ankylosing spondylitis blood appeared to carry a characteristic TCR beta motif of fewer than 10 highly homologous variants.

The sequenced sample consisted of blood, either unsorted or a sorted T cell fraction (not recorded which). The origin of the receptors is a male donor with ankylosing spondylitis.

This clonotype has just a few counts. The rearrangement uses TRBV4-1 and TRBJ1-2; 7 bases match TRBD1. Germline assignment: CDR1 MGHRA and CDR2 YSYEKL. The CDR3 covers 18 residues. V shed 3 bases, J shed 4 bases, and the junction held 17 bases outside the gene matches. The CDR3 protein is CASSQVSIERGHGYGYTF. In DNA, the CDR3 is TGCGCCAGCAGCCAGGTCTCTATCGAAAGGGGGCACGGCTATGGCTACACCTTC.

In this sample, this clonotype turned up many times. The chain carries TRBV20-1 and TRBJ2-7; 9 bases are a match to TRBD1. Trimming removed 0 bases from V and 5 bases from J; junction bases left unmatched: 8. The CDR3 extends over 15 amino acids. The V gene's germline CDR1 is DFQATT and CDR2 SNEGSKA (reference sequence). The CDR3 is CSARDLNRGQHEQYV. In DNA, the CDR3 is TGCAGTGCTAGAGATTTGAACAGGGGGCAGCACGAGCAGTACGTC.